This T cell receptor (beta chain) was sequenced in a study of response to subunit inactivated influenza vaccine. TCRdb used MiXCR to reprocess the RT-PCR reads, holding one entry per CDR3 protein. This sample has about 310,000 distinct CDR3 sequences, with approximately 21% found just once. The CDR3 covers 15 residues. V shed 5 bases and J shed 1 base, with 12 bases lying between them. Germline values: CDR1 MNHEY, CDR2 SVGEGT. The receptor comes from a man aged 45 to 75 who received an inactivated influenza vaccine. This chain joins TRBV6-2 or TRBV6-3 and TRBJ1-5, with D possibly being TRBD1 (5 bases). This specimen was PBMCs from blood, taken 21 months after vaccination. This CDR3 is CASSVLGGSNQPQHF. CDR3 DNA sequence: TGTGCCAGCAGTGTCCTCGGGGGAAGCAATCAGCCCCAGCATTTT.